These 30 T cell receptor beta chains were sequenced from one sample in a study of cytomegalovirus exposure and HLA in healthy donors. The PCR employed 60 Vbeta primers together with 13 Jbeta primers. Assay used: immunoSEQ multiplex PCR; TCRdb lists only in-frame clones, some missing. In the table there are about 120,000 clones, roughly 71% of which are singletons. Material: PBMCs. These receptors were collected from a woman aged 40-49 years in good health and CMV-seropositive.

The rearrangement links TRBV18 to TRBJ1-5; 8 nucleotides align to TRBD1. The germline V gene encodes CDR1 KGHSH and CDR2 LQKENI. After removal of 4 bases from V and 5 bases from J, the junction contained 7 bases not matched to a gene. The CDR3 is 15 amino acids. The CDR3 reads CASSQTGDPYQPQHF. CDR3 nucleotides: TGTGCCAGCTCACAGACAGGGGACCCCTATCAGCCCCAGCATTTT.

The table lists this clone with a few counts. The CDR3 is CASSEFLRGPDGYTF. CDR3 in DNA: TGTGCCAGCAGTGAATTCCTCAGGGGGCCCGATGGCTACACCTTC. V gene TRBV2 combines with J gene TRBJ1-2; 8 positions agree with TRBD1. With V trimmed by 2 bases and J by 6 bases, 8 bases remained unmatched. The CDR3 consists of 15 residues. The germline CDR1 and CDR2 sequences are SNHLY and FYNNEI.

The chain links TRBV11-1 to TRBJ2-5; tentatively, D is TRBD2 (5 bases). CDR1 SGHAT and CDR2 FQDESV come from the germline V gene (reference sequence). The V and J ends lost 2 bases and 2 bases respectively, with 9 bases between them. This CDR3 spans 14 amino acids. The CDR3 DNA reads as TGTGCCAGCAGCTTACAGTCGGGGCAAGAGACCCAGTACTTC. The encoded protein is CASSLQSGQETQYF. The variable domain in full, with the rest retrieved from reference TRBV11-1 and TRBJ2-5, is EAEVAQSPRYKITEKSQAVAFWCDPISGHATLYWYRQILGQGPELLVQFQDESVVDDSQLPKDRFSAERLKGVDSTLKIQPAELGDSAMYLCASSLQSGQETQYFGPGTRLLVL.

This clone was seen once. This chain uses TRBV29-1 with TRBJ2-2; 9 nucleotides line up with TRBD1. V lost 5 bases to trimming and J lost 6 bases; unmatched junction nucleotides: 7. Per germline, CDR1 SQVTM and CDR2 ANQGSEA. This CDR3 region has 14 residues. The CDR3 DNA sequence: TGCAGCGTTAAGGGGACAGGGATTGCCGGGGAGCTGTTTTTT. Protein sequence: CSVKGTGIAGELFF.

The rearrangement joins TRBV4-2 to TRBJ2-2; D perhaps matches TRBD1 (6 bases). Trimming left V 6 bases short and J 6 bases short, with 11 bases between. The germline V gene has CDR1 LGHNA and CDR2 YNFKEQ. The CDR3 contains 13 residues. The CDR3 nucleotides read TGTGCCAGCAGTTACTCAGGGGCCGGGGAGCTGTTTTTT. It translates to CASSYSGAGELFF.

The chain carries TRBV6-5 and TRBJ1-2; D may be TRBD1 (5 bases). The ends were cut back, 5 bases at V and 7 bases at J, with 14 bases in the middle. CDR1 is MNHEY and CDR2 is SVGAGI in the germline V gene. CDR3 size: 13 residues. The CDR3 loop is CASSAGTGLGYTF. Here the CDR3 DNA reads TGTGCCAGCAGTGCCGGGACGGGACTTGGCTACACCTTC.

The chain is built from TRBV5-6 and TRBJ1-1, with 10 nucleotides matching TRBD1. The CDR3 sequence is 18 residues long. The V segment lost 4 bases and the J segment 0 bases; nucleotides outside the gene matches: 12. CDR1 and CDR2 (germline): SGHDT, YYEEEE. CDR3 nucleotide sequence: TGTGCCAGCAGCCCCAAACACGACAGGGGGCGCATGAACACTGAAGCTTTCTTT. This encodes CASSPKHDRGRMNTEAFF.

There are a few counts of this clone. CDR3: CARGSGSRSYNEQFF. DNA of the CDR3: TGTGCCAGGGGTAGCGGGAGTCGCTCCTACAATGAGCAGTTCTTC. This chain joins TRBV7-9 and TRBJ2-1; 9 bases match TRBD2. Per the germline V gene, CDR1 is SEHNR and CDR2 is FQNEAQ (reference sequence). The CDR3 runs to 15 residues. The ends lost 9 bases at V and 0 bases at J; junction bases unmatched: 6.

This clone showed up just a few times. The gene calls are TRBV7-9 and TRBJ2-5; the match to TRBD1 covers 9 bases. Germline V gene sequence: CDR1 SEHNR, CDR2 FQNEAQ (reference sequence). The CDR3 runs 14 residues. Unmatched junction bases numbered 9, after V lost 8 bases and J lost 5 bases. This CDR3 reads CASSPTGTGETQYF. CDR3 in DNA: TGTGCCAGCTCGCCGACCGGGACAGGGGAGACCCAGTACTTC.

This clone was detected once. The genes are TRBV19 and TRBJ1-4, with TRBD1 as a possible D gene (6 bases). Per the germline V gene, CDR1 is LNHDA and CDR2 is SQIVND (reference sequence). Trimming pared 7 bases from V and 0 bases from J, leaving 24 bases between. The CDR3 loop spans 19 amino acids. Written as DNA, the CDR3 is TGTGCCAGTATGGGGGCCGCAGGGTTGTCATGGGCAACTAATGAAAAACTGTTTTTT. The encoded protein is CASMGAAGLSWATNEKLFF. Looking up the rest from reference TRBV19 and TRBJ1-4 gives the full variable domain: DGGITQSPKYLFRKEGQNVTLSCEQNLNHDAMYWYRQDPGQGLRLIYYSQIVNDFQKGDIAEGYSVSREKKESFPLTVTSAQKNPTAFYLCASMGAAGLSWATNEKLFFGSGTQLSVL.

V usage is TRBV6-4 and J usage is TRBJ2-3; a possible D gene is TRBD2 (5 bases). Germline V gives CDR1 MRHNA, CDR2 SNTAGT. Trimming stripped 3 bases from V and 5 bases from J, with 12 bases between. This CDR3 has 14 residues. CDR3 coding DNA: TGTGCCAGCAGTGAACTCGGGGATGGAGATACGCAGTATTTT. Its protein product is CASSELGDGDTQYF.

V is TRBV7-9 and J is TRBJ1-2; 10 nucleotides agree with TRBD1. Germline CDR1 reads SEHNR; CDR2 reads FQNEAQ (reference sequence). The J segment lost 6 bases and the V segment lost 3 bases, leaving 4 bases of the junction unmatched. The CDR3 has 14 residues. The CDR3 sequence is CASSFFGTGDGYTF. The DNA for the CDR3 is TGTGCCAGCAGCTTTTTCGGGACAGGGGATGGCTACACCTTC.

The DNA of the CDR3 is TGTGCCAGCAGCCCGGACAGGGCGGCGGCCGGGGAGCTGTTTTTT. This codes for CASSPDRAAAGELFF. The chain is built from TRBV27 and TRBJ2-2; 8 bases are shared with TRBD1. This CDR3 is built from 15 residues. Trimming took 6 bases from V and 6 from J; bases not matched to a gene: 9. The germline V gene has CDR1 MNHEY and CDR2 SMNVEV (reference sequence).

This clone has a handful of counts. The chain is built from TRBV4-3 and TRBJ2-5; TRBD2 might be the D (5 bases). V was clipped by 2 bases and J by 3 bases, with 10 bases between them. Germline V CDR1 and CDR2: LGHNA, YSLEER. The CDR3 contains 14 residues. CDR3 in DNA: TGCGCCAGCAGCCAATCAGGAGGAGAAGAGACCCAGTACTTC. As protein: CASSQSGGEETQYF.

The rearrangement links TRBV27 to TRBJ2-1; 9 bases are shared with TRBD2. Per the germline V gene, CDR1 is MNHEY and CDR2 is SMNVEV (reference sequence). V lost 8 bases to trimming and J lost 8 bases; unmatched junction nucleotides: 10. The CDR3 has 14 residues. CDR3 nucleotides: TGTGCCAGCCGAACTAGCGGGCGGCCGTATGAGCAGTTCTTC. It codes for CASRTSGRPYEQFF.

The V and J genes are TRBV27 and TRBJ1-1; D perhaps matches TRBD1 (6 bases). Germline CDR1 and CDR2: MNHEY and SMNVEV (reference sequence). CDR3 length: 14 residues. The germline V and J ends were trimmed by 0 bases and 8 bases, with 13 bases remaining between them. The chain's CDR3 is CASSLSGGGGEAFF. The DNA of the CDR3 is TGTGCCAGCAGTTTATCGGGGGGGGGCGGGGAAGCTTTCTTT.

This clone was seen only a few times. V and J are TRBV11-2 and TRBJ1-2; no definite D call. Trimming left V 2 bases short and J 4 bases short, with 14 bases between. The CDR3 has 15 residues. CDR1 and CDR2 (germline): SGHAT, FQNNGV. This chain's CDR3 is CASSLPPGMSYGYTF. The CDR3 DNA reads TGTGCCAGCAGCTTACCACCGGGGATGAGCTATGGCTACACCTTC.

The chain is built from TRBV10-3 and TRBJ1-4; 8 nucleotides match TRBD1. Trimming took 6 bases from V and 10 from J; bases not matched to a gene: 10. Looked up from germline, CDR1 is ENHRY and CDR2 is SYGVKD. This CDR3 has 14 amino acids. The CDR3 DNA follows: TGTGCCATCAGCAACAGGACAGGGAGCGGAAAACTGTTTTTT. It is translated as CAISNRTGSGKLFF.

This clone has more than one count but fewer than ten. The chain has TRBV27 and TRBJ2-1, with 8 bases that match TRBD1. Trimming cost V 0 bases and J 9 bases; bases outside gene matches: 13. Germline V gene data show CDR1 as MNHEY and CDR2 as SMNVEV (reference sequence). The CDR3 is 17 amino acids. CDR3 amino acids: CASSLSGVAGGGTEQFF. CDR3 DNA sequence: TGTGCCAGCAGTTTATCGGGGGTGGCAGGGGGCGGAACTGAGCAGTTCTTC.

This chain uses TRBV29-1 with TRBJ1-2, with D maybe TRBD1 (5 bases). The CDR3 sequence is 14 residues long. The V end was cut by 0 bases, the J end by 5 bases, with 13 bases between. Germline V lookup: CDR1 SQVTM, CDR2 ANQGSEA. CDR3 bases: TGCAGCGTTGAAGATCGGGAGGGGCGTTATGGCTACACCTTC. This codes for CSVEDREGRYGYTF.

The chain combines TRBV4-1 with TRBJ2-7; 9 nucleotides match TRBD1. CDR3 length: 13 residues. Germline loops: CDR1 MGHRA, CDR2 YSYEKL. The V segment lost 6 bases and the J segment 5 bases; nucleotides outside the gene matches: 5. CDR3 sequence: CASRSQGADEQYF. The CDR3, as DNA: TGCGCCAGCAGATCACAGGGGGCAGACGAGCAGTACTTC.

The rearrangement uses TRBV6-5 and TRBJ1-2; no clear D. This CDR3 has 15 residues. The V end was cut by 4 bases, the J end by 4 bases, with 16 bases between. Germline-derived CDR1 and CDR2 are MNHEY and SVGAGI. For the CDR3, the DNA is TGTGCCAGCAGTTTTTACTCCCTAGGAAGCTATGGCTACACCTTC. This codes for CASSFYSLGSYGYTF.

In DNA form, the CDR3 reads TGTGCCAGCGGCCTTAGCGGGAGTGGTATGAATACGCAGTATTTT. Translating it yields CASGLSGSGMNTQYF. V gene TRBV6-5 combines with J gene TRBJ2-3; 9 positions match TRBD2. There are 15 residues in the CDR3. Per germline, CDR1 MNHEY and CDR2 SVGAGI. Losses at the gene ends were 8 bases for V and 7 bases for J; bases not matched to a gene: 13.

This chain joins TRBV15 and TRBJ2-1; TRBD2 matches 12 bases. With V trimmed by 4 bases and J by 8 bases, 6 bases remained unmatched. The CDR3 is 15 amino acids. Germline-derived CDR1 and CDR2 are LNHNV and YYDKDF (reference sequence). DNA of the CDR3: TGTGCCACCAGCACCAGACTAGCGGGAGCAGATGAGCAGTTCTTC. This gives the protein CATSTRLAGADEQFF.

The chain carries TRBV9 and TRBJ2-7, with D unresolved. Germline V gene sequence: CDR1 SGDLS, CDR2 YYNGEE. CDR3 size: 15 residues. V lost 4 bases to trimming and J lost 7 bases, with 21 bases between them. For the CDR3, the DNA is TGTGCCAGCAGCCCCTCTCTGAGACAACCTGATGAGCAGTACTTC. It codes for CASSPSLRQPDEQYF.

This chain uses TRBV27 with TRBJ1-4, with D unclear. V was pared by 2 bases and J by 6 bases, with 10 bases between. CDR1 MNHEY and CDR2 SMNVEV come from the germline V gene (reference sequence). The CDR3 consists of 14 residues. The CDR3 sequence is CASSLAGTHEKLFF. In DNA, the CDR3 is TGTGCCAGCAGTTTAGCGGGCACGCATGAAAAACTGTTTTTT. Together with reference TRBV27 and TRBJ1-4, the CDR3 gives the full variable domain: EAQVTQNPRYLITVTGKKLTVTCSQNMNHEYMSWYRQDPGLGLRQIYYSMNVEVTDKGDVPEGYKVSRKEKRNFPLILESPSPNQTSLYFCASSLAGTHEKLFFGSGTQLSVL.

The chain joins TRBV4-3 to TRBJ1-3; D possibly corresponds to TRBD1 (5 bases). The V end lost 0 bases, the J end lost 2 bases, and 11 bases lay between the germline ends. The germline gives CDR1 LGHNA, CDR2 YSLEER. The CDR3 totals 16 residues. The CDR3 loop reads CASSQDLGGTGNTIYF. CDR3 nucleotides: TGCGCCAGCAGCCAAGATTTGGGGGGAACTGGAAACACCATATATTTT.

The chain is built from TRBV4-1 and TRBJ1-1, with D possibly being TRBD1 (6 bases). The germline gives CDR1 MGHRA, CDR2 YSYEKL. The CDR3 runs 17 residues. Trimming stripped 1 base from V and 0 bases from J, with 15 bases between. The CDR3 region has the DNA TGCGCCAGCAGCCAAGTTTTAACAGGGTTCATGAACACTGAAGCTTTCTTT. Protein: CASSQVLTGFMNTEAFF.

This clone was recorded once. This chain uses TRBV30 with TRBJ1-5, with unresolved D. Germline V gene lookup returns CDR1 GTSNPN and CDR2 SVGIG (reference sequence). This CDR3 comprises 12 residues. V was trimmed by 2 bases and J by 10 bases, leaving 12 bases between them. The CDR3 DNA sequence: TGTGCCTGGAGTACGGACGGGGTCCCCCAGCATTTT. Amino acid sequence: CAWSTDGVPQHF. Together with reference TRBV30 and TRBJ1-5, the CDR3 gives the full variable domain: SQTIHQWPATLVQPVGSPLSLECTVEGTSNPNLYWYRQAAGRGLQLLFYSVGIGQISSEVPQNLSASRPQDRQFILSSKKLLLSDSGFYLCAWSTDGVPQHFGDGTRLSIL.

This rearrangement joins TRBV10-3 to TRBJ2-6, with 7 bases lining up with TRBD1. The CDR3 covers 16 residues. Trimming took 10 bases from V and 14 from J; bases not matched to a gene: 23. CDR1 and CDR2 from the germline V gene are ENHRY and SYGVKD. CDR3 residues: CATSSGTDNSRNILTF. In DNA form, the CDR3 reads TGTGCCACGTCGTCGGGGACAGACAACAGCCGGAACATCCTGACTTTC.